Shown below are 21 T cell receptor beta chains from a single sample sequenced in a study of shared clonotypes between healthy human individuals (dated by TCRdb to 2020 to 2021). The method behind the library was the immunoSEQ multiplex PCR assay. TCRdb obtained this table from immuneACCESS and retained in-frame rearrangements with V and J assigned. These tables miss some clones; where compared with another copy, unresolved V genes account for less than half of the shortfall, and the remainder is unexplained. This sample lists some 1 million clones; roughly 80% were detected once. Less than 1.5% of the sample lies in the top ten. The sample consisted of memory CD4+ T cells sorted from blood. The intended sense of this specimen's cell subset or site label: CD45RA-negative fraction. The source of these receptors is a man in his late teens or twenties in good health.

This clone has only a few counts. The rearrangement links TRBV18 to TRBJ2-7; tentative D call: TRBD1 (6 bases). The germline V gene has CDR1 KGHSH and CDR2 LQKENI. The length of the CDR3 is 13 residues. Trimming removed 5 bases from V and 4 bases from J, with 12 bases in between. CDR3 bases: TGTGCCAGCTCATCAAATACAGGGTACGAGCAGTACTTC. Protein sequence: CASSSNTGYEQYF.

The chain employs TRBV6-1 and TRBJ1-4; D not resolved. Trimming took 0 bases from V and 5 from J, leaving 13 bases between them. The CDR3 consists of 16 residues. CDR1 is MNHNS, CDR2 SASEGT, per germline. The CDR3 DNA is TGTGCCAGCAGTGAAGCACGGACCTACGGAAATGAAAAACTGTTTTTT. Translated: CASSEARTYGNEKLFF.

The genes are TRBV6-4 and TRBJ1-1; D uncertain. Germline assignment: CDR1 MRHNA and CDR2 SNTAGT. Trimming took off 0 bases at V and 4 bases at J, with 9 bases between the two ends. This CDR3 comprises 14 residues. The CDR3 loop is CASSDSSLGTEAFF. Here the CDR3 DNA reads TGTGCCAGCAGTGACTCGTCCCTGGGCACTGAAGCTTTCTTT.

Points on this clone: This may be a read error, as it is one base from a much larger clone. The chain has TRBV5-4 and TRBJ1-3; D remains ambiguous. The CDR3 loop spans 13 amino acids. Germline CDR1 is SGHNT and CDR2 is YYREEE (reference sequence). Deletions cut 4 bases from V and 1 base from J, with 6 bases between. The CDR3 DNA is TGTGCCAGCAGCCCGGGGTCTGGAAACACCATATATTTT. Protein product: CASSPGSGNTIYF.

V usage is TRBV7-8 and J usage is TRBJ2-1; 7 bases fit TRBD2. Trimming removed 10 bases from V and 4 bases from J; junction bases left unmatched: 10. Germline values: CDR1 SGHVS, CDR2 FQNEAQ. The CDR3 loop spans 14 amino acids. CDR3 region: CATCEAGQYNEQFF. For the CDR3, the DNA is TGTGCCACCTGTGAAGCGGGGCAATACAATGAGCAGTTCTTC.

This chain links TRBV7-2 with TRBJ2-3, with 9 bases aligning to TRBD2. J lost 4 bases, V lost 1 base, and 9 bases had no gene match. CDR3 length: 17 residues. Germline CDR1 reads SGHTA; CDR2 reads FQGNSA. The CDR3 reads CASSLVSGGGASDTQYF. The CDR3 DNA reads TGTGCCAGCAGCTTAGTTTCGGGCGGGGGGGCTTCAGATACGCAGTATTTT.

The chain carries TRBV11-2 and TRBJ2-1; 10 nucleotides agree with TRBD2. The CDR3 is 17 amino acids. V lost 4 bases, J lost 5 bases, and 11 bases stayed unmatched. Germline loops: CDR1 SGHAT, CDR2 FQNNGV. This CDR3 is CASSSKRLSGRNNEQFF. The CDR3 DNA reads TGTGCCAGCAGCTCAAAACGACTTAGCGGGAGGAACAATGAGCAGTTCTTC.

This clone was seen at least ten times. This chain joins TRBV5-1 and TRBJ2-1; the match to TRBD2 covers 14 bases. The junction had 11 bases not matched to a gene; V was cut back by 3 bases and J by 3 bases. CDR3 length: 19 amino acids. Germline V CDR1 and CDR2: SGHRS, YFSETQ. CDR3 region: CASSSGLAGGLSIYNEQFF. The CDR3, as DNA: TGCGCCAGCAGCTCAGGACTAGCGGGGGGCCTGTCAATCTACAATGAGCAGTTCTTC.

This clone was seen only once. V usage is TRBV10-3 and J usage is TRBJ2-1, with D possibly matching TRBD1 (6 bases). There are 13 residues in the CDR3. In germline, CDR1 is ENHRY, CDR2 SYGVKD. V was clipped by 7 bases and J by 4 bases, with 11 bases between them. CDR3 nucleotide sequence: TGTGCCATCATCGCGGACAGTTACAATGAGCAGTTCTTC. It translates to CAIIADSYNEQFF.

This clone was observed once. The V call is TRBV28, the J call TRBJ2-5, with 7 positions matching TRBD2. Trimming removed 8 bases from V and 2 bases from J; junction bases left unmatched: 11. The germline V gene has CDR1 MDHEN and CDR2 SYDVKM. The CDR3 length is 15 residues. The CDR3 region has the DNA TGTGCCAGCGGCCTCCAAGGACTAGGACAAGAGACCCAGTACTTC. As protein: CASGLQGLGQETQYF.

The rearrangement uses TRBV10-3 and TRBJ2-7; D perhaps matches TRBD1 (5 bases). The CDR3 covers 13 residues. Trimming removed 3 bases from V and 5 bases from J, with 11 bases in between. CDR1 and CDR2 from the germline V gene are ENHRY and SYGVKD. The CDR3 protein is CAISERQTDEQYF. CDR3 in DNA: TGTGCCATCAGTGAAAGACAGACCGACGAGCAGTACTTC.

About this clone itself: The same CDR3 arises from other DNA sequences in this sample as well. The CDR3 is CASSLGETGELFF. The CDR3 DNA reads as TGCGCCAGCAGCTTGGGGGAAACCGGGGAGCTGTTTTTT. This chain connects TRBV5-1 to TRBJ2-2; D gene ambiguous. The CDR3 is 13 residues long. V was pared by 0 bases and J by 5 bases, with 5 bases between. Germline V gene lookup returns CDR1 SGHRS and CDR2 YFSETQ.

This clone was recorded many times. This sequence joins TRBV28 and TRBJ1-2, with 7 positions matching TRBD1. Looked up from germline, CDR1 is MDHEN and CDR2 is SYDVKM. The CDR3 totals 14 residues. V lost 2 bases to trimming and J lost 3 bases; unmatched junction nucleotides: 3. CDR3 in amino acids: CASSLTGEDYGYTF. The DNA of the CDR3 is TGTGCCAGCAGTTTAACAGGGGAAGACTATGGCTACACCTTC.

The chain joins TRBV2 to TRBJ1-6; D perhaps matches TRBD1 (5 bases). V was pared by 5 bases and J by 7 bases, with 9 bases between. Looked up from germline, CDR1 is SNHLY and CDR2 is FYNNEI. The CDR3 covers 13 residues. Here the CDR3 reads CASSTQGNSPLHF. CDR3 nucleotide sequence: TGTGCCAGCAGTACCCAGGGCAATTCACCCCTCCACTTT.

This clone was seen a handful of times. The DNA for the CDR3 is TGCGCCAGCAGCCCAGAATACACCGGGGAGCTGTTTTTT. Translating it yields CASSPEYTGELFF. The chain joins TRBV4-1 to TRBJ2-2, with D unresolved. Germline-derived CDR1 and CDR2 are MGHRA and YSYEKL. This CDR3 comprises 13 residues. V lost 4 bases and J 3 bases, leaving 6 bases between the germline ends.

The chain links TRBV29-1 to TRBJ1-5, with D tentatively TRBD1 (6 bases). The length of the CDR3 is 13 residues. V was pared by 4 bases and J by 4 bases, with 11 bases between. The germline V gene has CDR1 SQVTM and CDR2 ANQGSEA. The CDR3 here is CSVAEGGNQPQHF. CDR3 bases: TGCAGCGTTGCCGAGGGGGGGAATCAGCCCCAGCATTTT.

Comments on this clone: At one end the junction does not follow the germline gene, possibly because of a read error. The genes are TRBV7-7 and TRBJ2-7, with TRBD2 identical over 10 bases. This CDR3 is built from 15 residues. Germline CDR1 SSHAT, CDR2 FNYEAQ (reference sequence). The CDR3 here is CASSLGTSVSYEQYF. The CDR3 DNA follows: TGTGCTAGCAGCCTGGGGACTAGCGTCTCCTACGAGCAGTACTTC.

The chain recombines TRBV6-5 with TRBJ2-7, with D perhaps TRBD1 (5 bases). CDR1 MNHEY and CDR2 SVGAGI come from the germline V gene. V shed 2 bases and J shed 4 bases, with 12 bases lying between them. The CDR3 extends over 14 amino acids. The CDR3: CASSYKGPGYEQYF. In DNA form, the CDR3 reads TGTGCCAGCAGTTACAAGGGTCCAGGGTACGAGCAGTACTTC.

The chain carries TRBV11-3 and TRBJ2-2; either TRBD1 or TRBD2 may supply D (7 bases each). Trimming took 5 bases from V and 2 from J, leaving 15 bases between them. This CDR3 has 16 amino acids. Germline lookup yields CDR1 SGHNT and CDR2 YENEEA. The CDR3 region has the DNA TGTGCCAGCAGCCCAGACAGGGAGGGTAACACCGGGGAGCTGTTTTTT. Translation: CASSPDREGNTGELFF.

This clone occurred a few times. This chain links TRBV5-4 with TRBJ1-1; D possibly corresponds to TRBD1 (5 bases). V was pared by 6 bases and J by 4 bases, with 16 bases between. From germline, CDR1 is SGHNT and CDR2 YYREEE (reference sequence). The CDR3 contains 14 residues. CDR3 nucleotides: TGTGCCAGCATCCCGGCGGGGGTTGCCACTGAAGCTTTCTTT. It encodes CASIPAGVATEAFF.

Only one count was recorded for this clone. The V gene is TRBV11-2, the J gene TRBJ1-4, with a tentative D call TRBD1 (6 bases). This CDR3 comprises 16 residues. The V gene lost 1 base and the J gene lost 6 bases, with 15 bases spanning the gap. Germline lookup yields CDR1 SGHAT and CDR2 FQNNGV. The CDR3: CASSLAGAVYDEKLFF. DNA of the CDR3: TGTGCCAGCAGCTTAGCGGGGGCGGTTTATGATGAAAAACTGTTTTTT.